This TCR beta chain was recorded in a study of cytomegalovirus exposure and HLA in healthy donors (dated by TCRdb to the late 2010s). As for the study more broadly: An earlier analysis of some 500 of the donors reported about 250 Gb of sequence data and around 120 million unique TCR beta sequences from approximately 180 million T cells. An early release that covered about 600 HLA-typed donors contained approximately 300 gigabases of sequencing data and roughly 84 million unique TCR sequences. Of the approximately 370 genotyped donors, roughly 80% were placed in the genetic ancestry cluster associated with self-reported Caucasian donors. The aim of the study was to test whether cataloging public T cell receptors could identify signatures of past pathogen exposure. The study profiled the T cell repertoires of 500 to 800 subjects by immunosequencing and related them to cytomegalovirus serostatus. Besides the first cohort of more than 650 subjects, a separate validation cohort made up of 120 different subjects was used. High-throughput TCR immunosequencing, statistical association of individual TCRs with disease status, and machine learning were combined to predict cytomegalovirus infection status. In a later analysis, previously published TCR beta repertoires from 600 to 850 donors were re-analyzed and high-resolution HLA genotyping was added so that TCR occurrence patterns could be studied. The later analysis used no new phenotypic data to find candidate immune exposures, relying instead on TCR beta sequences and their occurrence across donors. In an earlier analysis of a few hundred of the donors, high-throughput TCR beta sequencing was used to judge whether each TCR beta V gene segment behaved as functional or pseudogenic. Donor age, sex, ethnicity and CMV serostatus were compiled together with the repertoire data. A later genetic analysis used genome-wide SNP genotypes for about 60% of the roughly 700 donors, treating that subset as a discovery cohort. All discovery cohort repertoires had been generated on a single sequencing platform. HLA typing covered class I and class II loci at four-digit resolution. Typing coverage varied by locus: roughly 620-630 donors for A, B, C, DRB1 and DQB1; roughly 510 for DQA1; more than 600 for DPA1; some 470 for DPB1. Four to six DR-DQ haplotypes were handled as single units for association and clustering, since linkage in the cohort was strong. Among around 400 genotyped donors of the cohort, an average of approximately 220,000 unique TCR beta nucleotide sequences was sequenced per donor, of which about 19% were non-productive.

The CDR1 and CDR2 encoded by the germline V gene (reference sequence) are LNHDA and SQIVND. A distance of 15 bases separates the germline ends of V and J, which lose 4 bases and 6 bases respectively. Measured from the cysteine to the phenylalanine, the CDR3 is 14 residues long. Only the CDR3 DNA is retained, 42 bases long and in frame from the first base. Notes on this clone: Its antigen has not been determined. Per-base quality was not reported, and no clone a single base away is much larger than it.

In total, just over 650 healthy bone marrow donors made up the cohort. At the time of sampling, all cohort members were nominally healthy, though unrecorded immune exposures were likely present. The donor tested CMV seronegative, placing the donor among the roughly 400 seronegative members of the cohort. Every donor gave a peripheral blood sample, and the peripheral blood mononuclear cells from that sample were used for TCR beta sequencing. Genomic DNA extraction from the blood cell samples was performed with the Qiagen DNeasy Blood Extraction Kit. The receptor library was made with the immunoSEQ multiplex PCR assay. For the multiplex PCR, a mixture combining 60 forward primers for TCR Vbeta segments and 13 reverse primers for TCR Jbeta segments was used. Amplification of the CDR3 region of rearranged TCR beta genes was performed with a multiplex PCR assay on genomic DNA. The amplified TCR beta libraries were sequenced on the Illumina HiSeq System as 87-base-pair reads. Concerning the study's data processing: In a later analysis, 80 million or so unique TCR beta chains were counted across the 690 or so repertoires, and roughly 11 million of these chains were shared by at least two donors. A nearest-neighbor algorithm error-corrected the raw reads and collapsed the reads into unique sequences, merging closely related sequences to remove PCR and sequencing errors. To assign V, D and J gene segments, CDR3 sequences were aligned to IMGT reference sequences. For a sequence to be retained, at least a six-nucleotide match to both a V gene segment and a J gene segment was required. A rearrangement was called productive if the CDR3 had no stop codons and remained in frame with V and J, and every other rearrangement was called non-productive. CDR3 was defined by IMGT convention, running from the second conserved V-encoded cysteine to the conserved J-encoded phenylalanine. The earlier analysis of about 570 of the donors excluded any sequence lacking an unambiguous match to a single V gene segment. An earlier analysis of a few hundred of the donors called V segments functional above 56.7% productive rearrangements and segregating when the between-donor standard deviation exceeded 5%. A statistical classification framework was built to diagnose cytomegalovirus status from the catalog of TCR beta chain sequences. A later analysis assigned V and J genes by comparing TCR nucleotide sequences with IMGT/GENE-DB human TR gene sequences. A later analysis assigned CDR3 sequences and most-parsimonious VDJ recombination scenarios with the TCRdist pipeline. In a later analysis, each TCR beta chain was defined by its CDR3 amino acid sequence together with its V-gene family, and reads lacking a unique V-gene family were excluded. A later analysis removed 592 highly shared, low-generation-probability nucleotide sequences to deal with suspected cross-contamination and a sequencing artifact. A later analysis calculated a clonal expansion index for each public chain from normalized within-repertoire ranks of inferred template counts. In a later analysis, generation probabilities were computed with a VDJ recombination model fitted to out-of-frame rearrangements, and the resulting probabilities were checked against IGoR. Hypergeometric tests were used in a later analysis to score TCR-TCR, TCR-HLA and TCR-CMV co-occurrence, with a repertoire-size bias correction applied to the TCR pairs. In a later analysis, false discovery rates were estimated by permuting HLA or CMV assignments 20 times. In a later analysis, co-occurring TCRs were grouped using DBSCAN, and TCRdist sequence similarity was added for clustering within HLA-allele-positive subsets. Repertoires with fewer than 30,000 or more than 120,000 public chains were left out of co-occurrence clustering, as were about five repertoires with anomalous nucleotide sharing. Entries here come from immuneACCESS through TCRdb and include only in-frame sequences with V and J called. Some clones fail to appear in such tables; in the studies checked, an unresolved V gene covers under half of the shortfall, and the cause of the remainder is unknown. V, J and clone size derive from that table, while D and trimming were established from the DNA sequence. The sample records around 74,000 clones, about 80% of which are singletons. The top ten clones comprise around 3% of the sample.

The investigation overall reported the following: A later analysis found that TCR association rates varied across HLA loci, with DRB1 alleles showing the most associated TCRs and HLA-C alleles the fewest. The presence/absence analyses assumed that sequencing depth was roughly uniform across donors, and that assumption may not be true. An association between a missense DCLRE1C variant and V-gene and J-gene trimming of TCR beta chains was found in a later genetic analysis and replicated in an independent cohort. In a later analysis, most CMV-associated TCR beta chains were found to appear HLA-restricted, with HLA associations seemingly driven largely by CMV exposure. In a later analysis, HLA-associated TCR beta chains were found to be more clonally expanded and to have lower generation probabilities than equally common non-associated chains. In both the original and validation cohorts, the classifier was reported to diagnose cytomegalovirus status with high specificity and sensitivity. Because counts were too low, about 15 rarely observed V segments, including chromosome 9 orphons, were left out of the earlier analysis of several hundred of the donors. A further reported finding was that TCR beta sequences accurately predicted the HLA-A and HLA-B alleles for most subjects in the first cohort. Correlated functional status among segregating V segments might be attributable to linkage disequilibrium, but an unknown experimental factor could not be ruled out. Some IMGT-functional V segments, including TRBV6-2 and TRBV6-3, could not be distinguished by the 87-base-pair reads and were therefore excluded. When HLA alleles, especially DR and DQ, strongly co-occurred, attributing TCR associations to individual alleles was difficult. Several of the top co-occurrence clusters appeared to be linked to parvovirus B19, influenza, CMV and Epstein-Barr virus, according to a later analysis. The study listed around 160 TCR beta chains as associated with cytomegalovirus. Because HLA typing was missing for some donors at each locus, association tests included only the typed subset. The authors suggested that the approach could potentially be generalized to other disease states and immunological phenotypes. In a later analysis, 16,951 TCR beta sequences were associated with specific HLA alleles at a false discovery rate of 0.05. Three of the identified cytomegalovirus-associated TCR beta chains were confirmed in vitro to be specific for cytomegalovirus antigens. CMV serostatus was the only immune exposure information available for the cohort. Most TCR sequences were seen in very few donors, while some public TCRs were found in many individuals. A cluster of highly shared sequence variants was judged likely to be a technical artifact of the sequencing pipeline. An earlier analysis of some 560 of the donors showed that most TCR beta V segments appeared in productive rearrangements either about 87% or about 30% of the time, which broadly matched IMGT annotations. In this cohort, only TCR beta chains were sequenced, and detectable features were limited by the absence of alpha or paired-chain data. Compared with the roughly 600-donor mean, donors in an Asian-associated ancestry cluster had fewer N-insertions in productive TCRs, according to a later genetic analysis.

This receptor chain uses TRBV19 and TRBJ1-1; the D gene remains uncertain. This sequence originates from a man aged 35 to 55 in good health and CMV-seronegative. The specimen was PBMCs. The CDR3 is CASSTPGRLAEAFF. The nucleotides are TGTGCCAGTAGTACCCCGGGGAGGCTGGCTGAAGCTTTCTTT.